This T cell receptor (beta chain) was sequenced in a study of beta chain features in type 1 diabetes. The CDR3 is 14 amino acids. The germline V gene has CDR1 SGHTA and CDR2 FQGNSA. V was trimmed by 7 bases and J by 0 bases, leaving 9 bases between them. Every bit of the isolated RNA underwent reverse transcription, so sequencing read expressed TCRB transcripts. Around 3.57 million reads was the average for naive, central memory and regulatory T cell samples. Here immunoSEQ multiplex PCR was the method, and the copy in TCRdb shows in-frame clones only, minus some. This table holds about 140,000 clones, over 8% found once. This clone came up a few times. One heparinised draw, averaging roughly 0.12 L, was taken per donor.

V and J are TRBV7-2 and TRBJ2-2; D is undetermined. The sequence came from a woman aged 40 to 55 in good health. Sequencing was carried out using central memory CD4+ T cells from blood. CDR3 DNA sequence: TGTGCCAGCACTCCCTACTCGAACACCGGGGAGCTGTTTTTT. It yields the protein CASTPYSNTGELFF.